The 8 T cell receptor beta chains below were found in one sample sequenced in a study of cytomegalovirus exposure and HLA in healthy donors. PCR amplification relied on 60 Vbeta primers (plus 13 Jbeta primers). The method was immunoSEQ multiplex PCR; TCRdb's version includes in-frame clones alone and lacks a portion of them. The top ten clones hold 1.3% of a sample with roughly 100,000 clones, over 70% of them seen once. The specimen sequenced was PBMCs. The receptors shown here come from a man in his forties in good health and CMV-seronegative.

This clone is medium-sized. This chain uses TRBV5-6 with TRBJ1-4; no clear D. Germline V gene sequence: CDR1 SGHDT, CDR2 YYEEEE. The CDR3 length is 13 residues. V shed 6 bases and J shed 8 bases, with 14 bases lying between them. The CDR3 coding sequence is TGTGCCAGCAAGGCGGGGTTACAGGAAAAACTGTTTTTT. This codes for CASKAGLQEKLFF.

V gene TRBV30 combines with J gene TRBJ2-2; TRBD2 aligns across 9 bases. J was trimmed by 6 bases and V by 5 bases; bases with no gene match: 10. The CDR3 sequence is 15 residues long. The germline V gene has CDR1 GTSNPN and CDR2 SVGIG (reference sequence). The CDR3 DNA follows: TGTGCCTGGGGGAAGGGACTAGCTTTCGCCGGGGAGCTGTTTTTT. Its translation: CAWGKGLAFAGELFF.

This clone was seen only a few times. The genes are TRBV4-3 and TRBJ1-2; D might be TRBD1 (5 bases). The CDR3 spans 15 residues. The V gene's germline CDR1 is LGHNA and CDR2 YSLEER. Trimming removed 0 bases from V and 2 bases from J, with 10 bases in between. The CDR3 DNA reads as TGCGCCAGCAGCCAAGATTCTGGGGCAAACTATGGCTACACCTTC. This translates into CASSQDSGANYGYTF.

This CDR3 reads CASSLARGGEQYF. Written as DNA, the CDR3 is TGTGCCAGCTCACTGGCGAGGGGGGGCGAGCAGTACTTC. The chain carries TRBV18 and TRBJ2-5; D possibly corresponds to TRBD2 (7 bases). The closer fit of TRBJ2-7 to the DNA end suggests the J call may be wrong. Germline CDR1 is KGHSH and CDR2 is LQKENI. CDR3 length: 13 residues.

The CDR3 bases are TGTGCCAGCAGTTTACAGGGTTACGAGCAGTACTTC. Protein sequence: CASSLQGYEQYF. This sequence joins TRBV27 and TRBJ2-7; possible D gene TRBD1, 5 bases. V was cut by 2 bases and J by 4 bases, with 6 bases left in between. This CDR3 has 12 residues. Looked up from germline, CDR1 is MNHEY and CDR2 is SMNVEV (reference sequence).

V is TRBV5-1 and J is TRBJ1-4; 7 bases fit TRBD1. Trimming took 2 bases from V and 3 from J; bases not matched to a gene: 1. Germline CDR1 and CDR2: SGHRS and YFSETQ. The CDR3 is 14 residues long. CDR3 loop: CASSFGTANEKLFF. The DNA for the CDR3 is TGCGCCAGCAGCTTCGGGACAGCTAATGAAAAACTGTTTTTT.

J is TRBJ2-5 and V is TRBV2; no reliable D call. The DNA matches TRBJ2-7 better at its end, which makes the J call doubtful. The CDR3 has 12 residues. CDR1 SNHLY and CDR2 FYNNEI come from the germline V gene. The CDR3 loop reads CASSVITYEQYF. For the CDR3, the DNA is TGTGCCAGCAGCGTAATTACCTACGAGCAGTACTTC.

The chain carries TRBV19 and TRBJ1-2, with D maybe TRBD1 (6 bases). Germline CDR1 reads LNHDA; CDR2 reads SQIVND (reference sequence). The CDR3 totals 16 residues. Deletions cut 3 bases from V and 8 bases from J, with 22 bases between. The chain's CDR3 is CASSIELRGAGEGYTF. DNA for the CDR3: TGTGCCAGTAGTATTGAACTACGAGGGGCAGGGGAGGGCTACACCTTC.